This T cell receptor beta chain was found in a study of cytomegalovirus exposure and HLA in healthy donors. Trimming shortened V by 1 base and J by 4 bases, and 13 bases separated the two germline ends. Germline V gives CDR1 SEHNR, CDR2 FQNEAQ (reference sequence). The CDR3 has 16 residues. This PCR relied on a set of 60 Vbeta primers and 13 Jbeta primers. This table comes from immunoSEQ multiplex PCR, and its TCRdb copy is limited to in-frame clones, with some not included. The sample has more than 110,000 clones, around 81% seen once. V and J are TRBV7-9 and TRBJ2-2, with a possible D match to TRBD1 (6 bases). The sequencing input was PBMCs. This clonotype originated in a man between 35 and 55 years old in good health and CMV-seropositive. The chain's CDR3 is CASSLDRVDATGELFF. Here the CDR3 DNA reads TGTGCCAGCAGCTTAGACAGGGTCGATGCCACCGGGGAGCTGTTTTTT.